This T cell receptor (beta chain) is from a study of Ad26.COV2.S vaccination and SARS-CoV-2 variants. The treatment here: around 19 received Ad26.COV2.S at low or high dose, single or two shots; 5 received placebo; per-sample allocation not given. After the first vaccine or placebo injection, samples were drawn on day 63. Data came from immunoSEQ multiplex PCR; TCRdb stores just in-frame clones and leaves some out. The sample comprises about 420,000 clones, 70% to 90% of which are singletons, and around 3.6% rests with the top ten. The CDR3 is 13 residues long. Trimming shortened V by 3 bases and J by 2 bases, and 7 bases separated the two germline ends. From germline, CDR1 is WSHSY and CDR2 SAAADI.

This TCR was recovered from a person aged 18-60 years who received the Ad26.COV2.S COVID-19 vaccine or a placebo. The sequences come from peripheral blood, collected in a trial of Ad26.COV2.S vaccine versus placebo. The chain carries TRBV10-2 and TRBJ1-2, with unresolved D. This CDR3 is CASSDVRNYGYTF. The DNA of the CDR3 is TGCGCCAGCAGTGATGTAAGAAACTATGGCTACACCTTC.